One sample yielded the 24 T cell receptor beta chains listed below, sequenced in a study of blood T cells in healthy people across ages. Through a sample-barcoded 5' primer and a J-beta primer mix, a second PCR was run for roughly 7 to 12 cycles. MiXCR, run by TCRdb on the 5' RACE reads, gives a single entry per CDR3 protein. The sample has around 1,000,000 distinct CDR3 sequences, 20% to 25% seen once. These data were also reused for a study on T cells of mothers and their children.

The sample consisted of blood. These receptor sequences come from a girl aged 2-10 years in good health.

The chain couples TRBV4-3 to TRBJ2-5; 11 positions agree with TRBD2. The J segment lost 1 base and the V segment lost 0 bases, leaving 7 bases of the junction unmatched. The germline CDR1 and CDR2 sequences are LGHNA and YSLEER. The CDR3 is 18 residues long. The CDR3 reads CASSQDILAGGLQETQYF. As DNA, the CDR3 is TGCGCCAGCAGCCAAGATATTCTAGCGGGGGGCCTCCAAGAGACCCAGTACTTC.

This clonotype was seen ten or more times. Its ends do not fully match the called genes, so a read error is possible. The chain recombines TRBV5-1 with TRBJ2-7, with unresolved D. The CDR3 has 13 residues. Germline loops: CDR1 SGHRS, CDR2 YFSETQ. The DNA for the CDR3 is TGTGCCAGCAGCTTAGACCCGACCTACGAGCAGTACTTC. This gives the protein CASSLDPTYEQYF.

This clonotype showed up just a few times. CDR3 residues: CASSTGNGGNQPQHF. In nucleotides, the CDR3 is TGTGCCAGCTCTACAGGGAATGGGGGCAATCAGCCCCAGCATTTT. The chain carries TRBV27 and TRBJ1-5; weak D call: TRBD1 (6 bases). CDR3 length: 15 residues. The germline CDR1 and CDR2 sequences are MNHEY and SMNVEV (reference sequence). V gave up 8 bases and J gave up 2 bases, with 16 bases separating them.

The chain combines TRBV29-1 with TRBJ2-1; TRBD2 matches 8 bases. There are 15 residues in the CDR3. Germline assignment: CDR1 SQVTM and CDR2 ANQGSEA. The ends lost 4 bases at V and 7 bases at J; junction bases unmatched: 12. CDR3 nucleotides: TGCAGCGTTGGTGGTGTAGCGGGAATTCTTAATGAGCAGTTCTTC. The encoded protein is CSVGGVAGILNEQFF.

This clonotype was observed a handful of times. This CDR3 is CASSLDGTRLGRPFF. CDR3 bases: TGTGCCAGCAGCTTAGACGGGACCAGGCTCGGTAGGCCGTTTTTT. This chain connects TRBV11-2 to TRBJ1-4; tentatively, D is TRBD1 (5 bases). The CDR3 totals 15 residues. Between the trimmed V and J ends, which lost 0 bases and 16 bases, there was a span of 21 bases. CDR1 is SGHAT, CDR2 FQNNGV, per germline. Variable domain in full (rest from reference TRBV11-2 and TRBJ1-4): EAGVAQSPRYKIIEKRQSVAFWCNPISGHATLYWYQQILGQGPKLLIQFQNNGVVDDSQLPKDRFSAERLKGVDSTLKIQPAKLEDSAVYLCASSLDGTRLGRPFFGSGTQLSVL.

J is TRBJ2-5 and V is TRBV21-1; the D call of TRBD1 is as the table states it, not checked on the DNA. TRBV21-1 is shown as a pseudogene. The CDR3 contains 15 residues. This chain's CDR3 is CASSKAGTDRETQYF. The CDR3 DNA sequence: TGTGCCAGCAGCAAAGCGGGGACAGATAGAGAGACCCAGTACTTC.

The rearrangement links TRBV29-1 to TRBJ2-7; 10 nucleotides match TRBD1. The V gene end was trimmed by 6 bases and the J gene end by 6 bases; junction bases not matched to a gene: 8. This CDR3 region has 13 residues. Germline V gene lookup returns CDR1 SQVTM and CDR2 ANQGSEA. The CDR3 protein is CSVRSGTGVEQYF. The CDR3, as DNA: TGCAGCGTCAGATCCGGGACAGGGGTCGAGCAGTACTTC.

This chain uses TRBV7-2 with TRBJ2-3, with D hard to call. Germline V gene data show CDR1 as SGHTA and CDR2 as FQGNSA. This CDR3 contains 12 residues. V gave up 5 bases and J gave up 3 bases, with 6 bases separating them. The CDR3 sequence: CASSTGTDTQYF. The DNA of the CDR3 is TGTGCCAGCAGCACCGGGACAGATACGCAGTATTTT.

A few counts support this clonotype. V and J are TRBV28 and TRBJ2-7; 9 bases fit TRBD2. The CDR3 is 14 amino acids. Germline trimming cut 6 bases from V and 0 bases from J; bases unmatched to any gene: 3. Per the germline V gene, CDR1 is MDHEN and CDR2 is SYDVKM. The CDR3 coding sequence is TGTGCCAGCAGAAGCGGGGGGAGCTCCTACGAGCAGTACTTC. Amino acids: CASRSGGSSYEQYF.

This sequence joins TRBV5-1 and TRBJ2-3; D possibly corresponds to TRBD2 (6 bases). The CDR3 covers 16 residues. Germline CDR1 SGHRS, CDR2 YFSETQ. Trimming took 2 bases from V and 4 from J, leaving 17 bases between them. CDR3 DNA: TGCGCCAGCAGCTTTTATACCGGGACTGCCCCAGATACGCAGTATTTT. Its translation is CASSFYTGTAPDTQYF.

This clonotype appeared a few times. V is TRBV12-3 or TRBV12-4 and J is TRBJ2-5; a possible D gene is TRBD1 (6 bases). There are 16 residues in the CDR3. The ends were cut back, 5 bases at V and 2 bases at J, with 18 bases in the middle. CDR3 in amino acids: CASSLFEGQPQETQYF. The CDR3 DNA reads as TGTGCCAGCAGTCTTTTCGAGGGACAACCGCAAGAGACCCAGTACTTC.

The chain employs TRBV11-1 and TRBJ2-1; a weak D match, TRBD2 (7 bases). The length of the CDR3 is 16 residues. The germline V gene has CDR1 SGHAT and CDR2 FQDESV (reference sequence). Trimming shortened V by 4 bases and J by 2 bases, and 15 bases separated the two germline ends. CDR3 region: CASSSGGLVPYNEQFF. In DNA form, the CDR3 reads TGTGCCAGCAGCTCCGGGGGGCTCGTACCCTACAATGAGCAGTTCTTC.

This clonotype was counted a few times. The V gene is TRBV12-3 or TRBV12-4, the J gene TRBJ1-3; tentative D call: TRBD1 (6 bases). CDR3 length: 15 amino acids. Trimming left V 6 bases short and J 2 bases short, with 14 bases between. This CDR3 reads CASSLNRVAGNTIYF. The CDR3 DNA reads TGTGCCAGCAGCCTGAACAGGGTGGCTGGAAACACCATATATTTT.

This chain links TRBV6-1 with TRBJ2-3; perhaps D is TRBD1 or TRBD2 (5 bases each). The germline V and J ends were trimmed by 6 bases and 2 bases, with 21 bases remaining between them. The germline CDR1 and CDR2 sequences are MNHNS and SASEGT. The CDR3 spans 17 residues. The CDR3 loop is CASSVGTRDGATDTQYF. The DNA of the CDR3 is TGTGCCAGCAGCGTAGGTACGAGGGACGGGGCCACAGATACGCAGTATTTT.

This clonotype was observed once. The chain joins TRBV20-1 to TRBJ2-3; TRBD1 matches 7 bases. The V gene end was trimmed by 5 bases and the J gene end by 5 bases; junction bases not matched to a gene: 7. Germline CDR1 DFQATT, CDR2 SNEGSKA (reference sequence). The CDR3 totals 13 residues. The CDR3: CSALTGEGDTQYF. Written as DNA, the CDR3 is TGCAGTGCTCTAACAGGGGAAGGAGATACGCAGTATTTT.

The rearrangement joins TRBV7-9 to TRBJ2-4; 11 nucleotides align to TRBD2. V shed 5 bases and J 6 bases; nucleotides not matched to a gene: 9. The CDR3 is 16 amino acids. Germline CDR1 SEHNR, CDR2 FQNEAQ (reference sequence). The CDR3 reads CASSLSRTSGRNIQYF. Written as DNA, the CDR3 is TGTGCCAGCAGCCTCTCTAGAACTAGCGGGAGAAACATTCAGTACTTC.

This clonotype was detected a few times. The chain joins TRBV6-2 or TRBV6-3 to TRBJ2-2, with a weak D call TRBD1 (5 bases). Trimming cost V 6 bases and J 6 bases, with 11 bases left between them. CDR1 and CDR2 from the germline V gene are MNHEY and SVGEGT. The CDR3 is made up of 13 amino acids. CDR3 nucleotide sequence: TGTGCCAGCAGCCAAACACAGGCCGGGGAGCTGTTTTTT. Protein sequence: CASSQTQAGELFF.

The chain links TRBV6-2 or TRBV6-3 to TRBJ2-1, with D tentatively TRBD2 (7 bases). Germline V lookup: CDR1 MNHEY, CDR2 SVGEGT. V lost 2 bases and J lost 8, with 13 bases in between. The CDR3 is 14 amino acids. CDR3: CASSYRGARDEQFF. CDR3 nucleotides: TGTGCCAGCAGTTACCGGGGGGCCAGGGATGAGCAGTTCTTC.

The J gene is TRBJ1-1, the V gene TRBV5-5; D not resolved. The CDR3 sequence is 14 residues long. The V and J ends lost 0 bases and 7 bases respectively, with 13 bases between them. Germline CDR1 is SGHKS and CDR2 is YYEKEE (reference sequence). This CDR3 reads CASSLAWGSHEAFF. CDR3 coding DNA: TGTGCCAGCAGCTTGGCGTGGGGAAGTCATGAAGCTTTCTTT.

This clonotype was seen more than once but under ten times. The rearrangement uses TRBV5-1 and TRBJ2-7; D gene unclear. Between the trimmed V and J ends, which lost 7 bases and 4 bases, there was a span of 12 bases. Per the germline V gene, CDR1 is SGHRS and CDR2 is YFSETQ. The CDR3 totals 12 residues. CDR3 protein: CASGYGSYEQYF. DNA for the CDR3: TGCGCCAGCGGCTATGGATCATACGAGCAGTACTTC.

This clonotype appeared a few times. The CDR3 loop reads CASTRSGDEQFF. Written as DNA, the CDR3 is TGTGCCAGCACCCGGTCAGGGGATGAGCAGTTCTTC. This chain joins TRBV11-2 and TRBJ2-1; D perhaps matches TRBD1 (6 bases). Trimming shortened V by 7 bases and J by 8 bases, and 12 bases separated the two germline ends. The germline V gene encodes CDR1 SGHAT and CDR2 FQNNGV. The CDR3 runs to 12 residues.

J is TRBJ2-5 and V is TRBV20-1; D uncertain. The ends were cut back, 5 bases at V and 3 bases at J, with 16 bases in the middle. The CDR3 is made up of 14 amino acids. The V gene's germline CDR1 is DFQATT and CDR2 SNEGSKA (reference sequence). CDR3 amino acids: CSAFRTAKEETQYF. The CDR3, as DNA: TGCAGTGCTTTCCGGACGGCCAAGGAAGAGACCCAGTACTTC.

A few counts support this clonotype. This chain links TRBV5-1 with TRBJ2-2; 8 bases agree with TRBD1. This CDR3 contains 16 residues. Germline V CDR1 and CDR2: SGHRS, YFSETQ. The V segment lost 5 bases and the J segment 7 bases; nucleotides outside the gene matches: 13. The CDR3 here is CASSSHGQGRVGELFF. The CDR3 nucleotides are TGCGCCAGCAGTTCCCACGGACAGGGACGTGTCGGGGAGCTGTTTTTT.

The chain links TRBV4-3 to TRBJ2-3; 10 positions agree with TRBD2. Germline CDR1 is LGHNA and CDR2 is YSLEER. The CDR3 sequence is 16 residues long. Unmatched junction bases numbered 4, after V lost 0 bases and J lost 4 bases. The DNA for the CDR3 is TGCGCCAGCAGCCAAGATTTAGCGGGAGGTGCAGATACGCAGTATTTT. Protein: CASSQDLAGGADTQYF.